This T cell receptor (beta chain) was captured by sequencing in a study of T cell repertoires in cytomegalovirus infection. For the study at large: CMV epitopes, recently identified HLA-C-restricted and well-studied HLA-B-restricted, were used. Carrying CMV and the relevant HLA type showed in public TCR beta signatures. Study-wide results and limits: The cumulative frequency of public TCR beta families distinguished individuals who carried CMV together with the relevant HLA.

TCRdb ran MiXCR on the reads and lists one entry per CDR3 protein. This table holds about 55,000 distinct CDR3 sequences, around 20% found once. V lost 6 bases, J lost 1 base, and 6 bases lay in between. Germline-derived CDR1 and CDR2 are SEHNR and FQNEAQ (reference sequence). The CDR3 is 12 residues long. On this clonotype itself: Its specificity is not known.

The chain uses TRBV7-9 and TRBJ2-5, with a weak D call TRBD2 (5 bases). The TCR originated in a human donor in good health (CMV status not recorded). Some clones in this sample may be carry-over from other donors' samples. The sample was CD8+ T cells from cultured PBMCs, taken from culture after CMV antigen stimulation. CDR3 in DNA: TGTGCCAGCAGGAGGGCCCAAGAGACCCAGTACTTC. Protein sequence: CASRRAQETQYF.